These 17 T cell receptor beta chains were all obtained from the same sample, sequenced in a study of blood T cell repertoires in COVID-19. Assay used: immunoSEQ multiplex PCR; TCRdb lists only in-frame clones, some missing. This sample has 150,000 to 180,000 clones, with around 74% found just once. The sequenced sample was peripheral blood. These receptor sequences come from a woman older than 75 with acute or convalescent COVID-19.

The chain couples TRBV9 to TRBJ2-3; TRBD2 aligns across 9 bases. J lost 0 bases, V lost 3 bases, and 2 bases had no gene match. From germline, CDR1 is SGDLS and CDR2 YYNGEE. The CDR3 spans 15 residues. CDR3 sequence (DNA): TGTGCCAGCAGCGCTAGCGGGGATAGCACAGATACGCAGTATTTT. It translates to CASSASGDSTDTQYF.

This chain uses TRBV19 with TRBJ2-1; 12 nucleotides match TRBD2. Germline V gene sequence: CDR1 LNHDA, CDR2 SQIVND (reference sequence). The ends lost 4 bases at V and 8 bases at J; junction bases unmatched: 9. The CDR3 length is 16 residues. The CDR3 DNA is TGTGCCAGTAGTACCCACCTAGCGGGGGGGCGCGATGAGCAGTTCTTC. This sequence encodes CASSTHLAGGRDEQFF.

The chain is built from TRBV7-9 and TRBJ1-4; 8 bases agree with TRBD1. The germline V gene encodes CDR1 SEHNR and CDR2 FQNEAQ (reference sequence). This CDR3 region has 14 residues. The junction had 5 bases not matched to a gene; V was cut back by 3 bases and J by 8 bases. This CDR3 is CASSFQTGDEKLFF. The CDR3 DNA reads as TGTGCCAGCAGCTTTCAGACAGGGGACGAAAAACTGTTTTTT.

The sample holds a few counts of this clone. The rearrangement joins TRBV19 to TRBJ2-1; possible D gene TRBD2, 6 bases. Germline CDR1 is LNHDA and CDR2 is SQIVND (reference sequence). Trimming pared 6 bases from V and 0 bases from J, leaving 9 bases between. The length of the CDR3 is 14 residues. CDR3 sequence reads: CASREGASYNEQFF. CDR3 sequence (DNA): TGTGCCAGTAGGGAGGGCGCCTCCTACAATGAGCAGTTCTTC.

This chain links TRBV6-6 with TRBJ1-6, with D perhaps matching TRBD1 (6 bases). Germline V gene data show CDR1 as MNHNY and CDR2 as SVGAGI (reference sequence). Deletions cut 8 bases from V and 10 bases from J, with 15 bases between. The CDR3 spans 13 residues. The CDR3 is CASCYREGSPLHF. CDR3 DNA: TGTGCCAGCTGCTACAGGGAGGGGTCACCCCTCCACTTT.

V gene TRBV12-3 or TRBV12-4 combines with J gene TRBJ1-2; D uncertain. The CDR3 is 13 amino acids. The V end lost 3 bases, the J end lost 2 bases, and 7 bases lay between the germline ends. CDR3 sequence: CASSLSLNYGYTF. The CDR3 region has the DNA TGTGCCAGCAGTTTGAGCCTGAACTATGGCTACACCTTC.

The chain recombines TRBV6-2 or TRBV6-3 with TRBJ1-2; possibly TRBD1 for D (6 bases). The V gene lost 5 bases and the J gene lost 3 bases, with 16 bases spanning the gap. This CDR3 is 15 amino acids long. Looked up from germline, CDR1 is MNHEY and CDR2 is SVGEGT. The CDR3 loop is CASSHGGGADYGYTF. The CDR3, as DNA: TGTGCCAGCAGTCACGGGGGGGGCGCGGACTATGGCTACACCTTC.

About this clone itself: This sample includes further DNA sequences coding for the same CDR3. This chain uses TRBV7-2 with TRBJ1-1; TRBD1 agrees at 7 bases. The germline V gene has CDR1 SGHTA and CDR2 FQGNSA. The J segment lost 3 bases and the V segment lost 4 bases, leaving 2 bases of the junction unmatched. The CDR3 spans 13 residues. For the CDR3, the DNA is TGTGCCAGCAGCTCGCAGGGGGACACTGAAGCTTTCTTT. The encoded protein is CASSSQGDTEAFF.

The V gene is TRBV6-1, the J gene TRBJ2-2; D may be TRBD2 (7 bases). Per germline, CDR1 MNHNS and CDR2 SASEGT. Trimming cost V 0 bases and J 7 bases, with 21 bases left between them. This CDR3 region has 18 residues. The CDR3 loop is CASSEALVPGGRGGELFF. CDR3 bases: TGTGCCAGCAGTGAAGCGCTGGTTCCGGGGGGCAGGGGCGGGGAGCTGTTTTTT.

V is TRBV5-1 and J is TRBJ2-2; unclear D gene. This CDR3 is built from 14 residues. Trimming pared 2 bases from V and 4 bases from J, leaving 9 bases between. CDR1 is SGHRS, CDR2 YFSETQ, per germline. The CDR3: CASSFTEITGELFF. DNA of the CDR3: TGCGCCAGCAGCTTTACAGAGATCACCGGGGAGCTGTTTTTT. Full variable domain (missing parts from reference TRBV5-1 and TRBJ2-2): KAGVTQTPRYLIKTRGQQVTLSCSPISGHRSVSWYQQTPGQGLQFLFEYFSETQRNKGNFPGRFSGRQFSNSRSEMNVSTLELGDSALYLCASSFTEITGELFFGEGSRLTVL.

This clone was observed a few times. J is TRBJ2-1 and V is TRBV25-1, with D tentatively TRBD1 (5 bases). Trimming pared 5 bases from V and 2 bases from J, leaving 13 bases between. Germline V gene data show CDR1 as MGHDK and CDR2 as SYGVNS. This CDR3 has 15 amino acids. In nucleotides, the CDR3 is TGTGCCAGCAGTTCCGCAGGGTCGCCCTACAATGAGCAGTTCTTC. This encodes CASSSAGSPYNEQFF.

The J gene is TRBJ1-5, the V gene TRBV19; TRBD1 might be the D (5 bases). The CDR3 length is 14 residues. V lost 11 bases to trimming and J lost 0 bases, with 14 bases between them. The germline V gene has CDR1 LNHDA and CDR2 SQIVND (reference sequence). CDR3 residues: CAAQDSYSNQPQHF. In DNA form, the CDR3 reads TGTGCCGCCCAAGACAGTTATAGCAATCAGCCCCAGCATTTT.

The chain uses TRBV6-5 and TRBJ1-6; D is perhaps TRBD1 (6 bases). The germline V gene encodes CDR1 MNHEY and CDR2 SVGAGI. The CDR3 covers 16 residues. Trimming removed 4 bases from V and 7 bases from J, with 17 bases in between. CDR3 sequence (DNA): TGTGCCAGCAGTTCTGCCCAGGGGCACCCAAATTCACCCCTCCACTTT. Translating it yields CASSSAQGHPNSPLHF.

The sample holds a few counts of this clone. The chain uses TRBV5-1 and TRBJ2-1; tentative D call: TRBD1 (6 bases). CDR3 length: 15 residues. Germline CDR1 SGHRS, CDR2 YFSETQ. Trimming shortened V by 4 bases and J by 5 bases, and 16 bases separated the two germline ends. The CDR3: CASSSWPDRNNEQFF. The CDR3 DNA reads TGCGCCAGCAGCAGTTGGCCGGACAGAAACAATGAGCAGTTCTTC.

This chain uses TRBV6-1 with TRBJ1-2, with D perhaps TRBD1 (5 bases). From germline, CDR1 is MNHNS and CDR2 SASEGT. V lost 2 bases to trimming and J lost 0 bases, with 13 bases between them. The CDR3 length is 16 residues. This CDR3 reads CASSELPGIPNYGYTF. The DNA for the CDR3 is TGTGCCAGCAGTGAATTGCCAGGGATCCCTAACTATGGCTACACCTTC.

V gene TRBV24-1 combines with J gene TRBJ1-2; a weak D match, TRBD1 (5 bases). This CDR3 spans 12 amino acids. The V gene's germline CDR1 is KGHDR and CDR2 SFDVKD. Trimming left V 2 bases short and J 7 bases short, with 7 bases between. The CDR3 DNA sequence: TGTGCCACCAGTGATTCAGGGTTTGGCTACACCTTC. Its translation is CATSDSGFGYTF.

The V and J genes are TRBV30 and TRBJ1-2; a weak D match, TRBD1 (5 bases). Trimming left V 4 bases short and J 4 bases short, with 13 bases between. Germline assignment: CDR1 GTSNPN and CDR2 SVGIG (reference sequence). The CDR3 extends over 13 amino acids. The CDR3 loop reads CAWTKGLRYGYTF. Written as DNA, the CDR3 is TGTGCCTGGACCAAGGGGCTTCGCTATGGCTACACCTTC.